This is a list of T cell receptor beta chains from one sample in a study of blood T cells in healthy people across ages. Each CDR3 protein is one row after TCRdb ran MiXCR on the 5' RACE reads. The sample lists over 1,300,000 distinct CDR3 sequences; approximately 60% were seen once. The sequenced sample was blood. Every receptor here comes from a man between 18 and 29 years old in good health. The CDR3 runs from the conserved cysteine through the conserved F or W. Where a row states a size, it is once, few, many or the class of an expanded clone; other rows omit it.

V gene,J gene,CDR3 length,clone size,CDR3 protein
TRBV15,TRBJ1-5,16,-,CATSRDGGVGNQPQHF
TRBV6-5,TRBJ2-1,13,few,CASSYGLENEQFF
TRBV25-1,TRBJ2-7,12,-,CASSEWEYEQYF
TRBV7-6,TRBJ2-5,15,-,CASSLAWGAQETQYF
TRBV7-9,TRBJ1-2,13,-,CASRSSMADGYTF
TRBV28,TRBJ2-7,11,-,CASSPTFEQYF
TRBV27,TRBJ1-4,14,-,CASSLTGGPGRLFF
TRBV4-1,-,19,-,CASSQDIGTPGRRGNEQYF
TRBV5-4,TRBJ2-1,15,once,CASSLLRDSYNEQLF
TRBV6-2/TRBV6-3,-,14,few,CASSYVQGYYEQYF
TRBV30,TRBJ2-7,12,-,CAWSVGFFKQYF
TRBV20-1,-,12,few,CSAPTSDYEQYF
TRBV20-1,TRBJ2-4,14,-,CSARRAGAKNIQYF
TRBV10-3,TRBJ1-2,14,-,CATQSGTGLDGYTF
TRBV3-1,TRBJ1-2,15,-,CASSQGVGGATGYTF
TRBV6-5,TRBJ1-5,15,few,CASSWGQGRNQPQHF
TRBV5-1,TRBJ2-5,13,few,CASTNSLQETQYF
TRBV2,TRBJ2-3,15,-,CASSGTSDSTDTQYF
TRBV29-1,TRBJ2-6,15,few,CSVGPRGSGANVLTF
TRBV6-1,TRBJ1-1,15,-,CASSEEWDRDTEAFF
TRBV20-1,TRBJ1-1,16,-,CSARDRAGGMNTEAFF
TRBV29-1,TRBJ2-4,14,few,CSANPTGHKNIQYF
TRBV7-2,TRBJ1-2,14,once,CASSLGGREEGYTF
TRBV5-1,TRBJ2-7,16,few,CASSLDPGQSSYEQYF
TRBV4-2,TRBJ2-5,15,few,CASSQDEGRRETQYF